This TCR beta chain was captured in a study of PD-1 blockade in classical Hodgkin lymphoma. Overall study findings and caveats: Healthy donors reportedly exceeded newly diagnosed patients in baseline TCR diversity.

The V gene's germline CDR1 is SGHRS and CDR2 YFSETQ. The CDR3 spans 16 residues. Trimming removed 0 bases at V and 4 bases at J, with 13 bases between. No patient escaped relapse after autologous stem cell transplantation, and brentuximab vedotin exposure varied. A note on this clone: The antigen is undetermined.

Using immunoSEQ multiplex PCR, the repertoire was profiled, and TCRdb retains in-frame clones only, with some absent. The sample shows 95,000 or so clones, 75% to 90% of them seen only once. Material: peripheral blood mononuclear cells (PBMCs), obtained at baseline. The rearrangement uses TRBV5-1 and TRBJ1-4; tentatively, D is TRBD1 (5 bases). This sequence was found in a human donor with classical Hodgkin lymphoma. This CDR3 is CASSLGQGTLNEKLFF. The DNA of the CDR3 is TGCGCCAGCAGCTTGGGTCAGGGAACCCTTAATGAAAAACTGTTTTTT.